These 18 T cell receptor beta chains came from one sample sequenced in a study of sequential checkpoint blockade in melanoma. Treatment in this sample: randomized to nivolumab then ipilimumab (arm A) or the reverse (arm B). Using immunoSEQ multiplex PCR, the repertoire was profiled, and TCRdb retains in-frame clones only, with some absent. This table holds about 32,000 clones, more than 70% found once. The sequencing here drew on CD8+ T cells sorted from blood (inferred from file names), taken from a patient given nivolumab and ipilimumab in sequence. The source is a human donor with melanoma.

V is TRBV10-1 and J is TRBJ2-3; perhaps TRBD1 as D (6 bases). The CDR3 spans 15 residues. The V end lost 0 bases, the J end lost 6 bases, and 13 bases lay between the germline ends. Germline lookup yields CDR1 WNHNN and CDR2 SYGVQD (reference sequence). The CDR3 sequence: CASSESRGAYDTQYF. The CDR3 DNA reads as TGCGCCAGCAGTGAGTCCAGGGGAGCCTACGATACGCAGTATTTT.

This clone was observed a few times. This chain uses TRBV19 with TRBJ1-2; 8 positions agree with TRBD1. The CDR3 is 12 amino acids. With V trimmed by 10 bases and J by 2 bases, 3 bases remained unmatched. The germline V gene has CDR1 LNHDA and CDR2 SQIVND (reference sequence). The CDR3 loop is CATSGGNYGYTF. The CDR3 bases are TGTGCCACTTCAGGGGGCAACTATGGCTACACCTTC.

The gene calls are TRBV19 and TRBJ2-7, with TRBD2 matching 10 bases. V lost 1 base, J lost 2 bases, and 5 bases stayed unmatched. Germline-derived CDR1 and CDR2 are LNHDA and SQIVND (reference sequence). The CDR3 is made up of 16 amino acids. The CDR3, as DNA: TGTGCCAGTAGTATAGGCCAGCGGGAGGGCCCCTACGAGCAGTACTTC. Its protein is CASSIGQREGPYEQYF.

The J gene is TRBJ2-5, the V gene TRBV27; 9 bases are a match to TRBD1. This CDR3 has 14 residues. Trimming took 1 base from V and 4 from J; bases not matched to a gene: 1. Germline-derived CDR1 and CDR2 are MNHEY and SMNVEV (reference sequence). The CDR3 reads CASSLWDRAETQYF. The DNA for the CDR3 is TGTGCCAGCAGTTTATGGGACAGGGCAGAGACCCAGTACTTC.

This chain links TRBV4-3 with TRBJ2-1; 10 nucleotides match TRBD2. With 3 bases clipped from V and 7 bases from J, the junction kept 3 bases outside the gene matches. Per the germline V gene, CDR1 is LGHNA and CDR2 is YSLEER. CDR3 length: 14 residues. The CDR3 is CASSQLLAGNEQFF. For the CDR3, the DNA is TGCGCCAGCAGCCAGTTACTAGCGGGGAATGAGCAGTTCTTC.

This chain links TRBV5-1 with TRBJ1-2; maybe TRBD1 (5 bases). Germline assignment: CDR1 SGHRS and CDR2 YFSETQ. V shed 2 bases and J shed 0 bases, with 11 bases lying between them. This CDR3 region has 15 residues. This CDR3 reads CASSLWGDSNYGYTF. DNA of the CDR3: TGCGCCAGCAGCTTATGGGGGGACTCTAACTATGGCTACACCTTC.

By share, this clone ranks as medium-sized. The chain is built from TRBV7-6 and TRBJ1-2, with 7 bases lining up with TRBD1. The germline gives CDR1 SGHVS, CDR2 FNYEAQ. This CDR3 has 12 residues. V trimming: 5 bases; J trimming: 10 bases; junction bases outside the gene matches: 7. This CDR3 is CASSAGTVDYTF. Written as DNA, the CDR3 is TGTGCCAGCAGCGCAGGGACAGTAGACTACACCTTC.

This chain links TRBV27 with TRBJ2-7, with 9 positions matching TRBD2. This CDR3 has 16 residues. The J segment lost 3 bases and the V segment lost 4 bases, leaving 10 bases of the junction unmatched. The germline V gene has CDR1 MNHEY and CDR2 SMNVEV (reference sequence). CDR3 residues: CASSSPPAGGLYEQYF. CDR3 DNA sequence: TGTGCCAGCAGTTCCCCCCCAGCGGGGGGACTCTACGAGCAGTACTTC.

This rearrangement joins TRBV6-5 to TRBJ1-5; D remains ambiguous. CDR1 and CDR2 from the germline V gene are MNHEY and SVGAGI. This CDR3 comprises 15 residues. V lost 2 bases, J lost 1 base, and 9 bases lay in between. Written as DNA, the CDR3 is TGTGCCAGCAGTTACGGAGTTGGGAGCAATCAGCCCCAGCATTTT. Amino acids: CASSYGVGSNQPQHF.

In nucleotides, the CDR3 is TGTGCCAGTAGTATAGCCTGGGGACTAGCGGGCCCATCCTACTCCTACGAGCAGTACTTC. Protein: CASSIAWGLAGPSYSYEQYF. This chain uses TRBV19 with TRBJ2-7; 12 nucleotides line up with TRBD2. Germline values: CDR1 LNHDA, CDR2 SQIVND (reference sequence). With 1 base clipped from V and 0 bases from J, the junction kept 13 bases outside the gene matches. This CDR3 spans 20 amino acids.

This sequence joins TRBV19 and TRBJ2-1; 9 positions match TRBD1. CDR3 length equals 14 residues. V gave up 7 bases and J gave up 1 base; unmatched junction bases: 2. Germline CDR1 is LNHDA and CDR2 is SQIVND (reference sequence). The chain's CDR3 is CASTDRGSYNEQFF. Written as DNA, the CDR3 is TGTGCCAGTACCGACAGGGGGTCCTACAATGAGCAGTTCTTC.

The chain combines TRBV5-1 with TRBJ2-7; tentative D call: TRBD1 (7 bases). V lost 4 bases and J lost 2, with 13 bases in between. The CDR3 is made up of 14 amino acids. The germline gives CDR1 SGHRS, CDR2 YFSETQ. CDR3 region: CASSQAGGTYEQYF. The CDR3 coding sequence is TGCGCCAGCAGCCAGGCAGGGGGGACCTACGAGCAGTACTTC. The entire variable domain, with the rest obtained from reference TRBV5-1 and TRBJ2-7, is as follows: KAGVTQTPRYLIKTRGQQVTLSCSPISGHRSVSWYQQTPGQGLQFLFEYFSETQRNKGNFPGRFSGRQFSNSRSEMNVSTLELGDSALYLCASSQAGGTYEQYFGPGTRLTVT.

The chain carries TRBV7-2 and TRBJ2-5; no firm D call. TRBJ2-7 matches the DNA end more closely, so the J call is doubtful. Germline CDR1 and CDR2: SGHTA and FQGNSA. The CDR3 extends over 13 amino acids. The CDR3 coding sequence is TGTGCCAGCAGCTTAATCCCGGTTTACGAGCAGTACTTC. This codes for CASSLIPVYEQYF.

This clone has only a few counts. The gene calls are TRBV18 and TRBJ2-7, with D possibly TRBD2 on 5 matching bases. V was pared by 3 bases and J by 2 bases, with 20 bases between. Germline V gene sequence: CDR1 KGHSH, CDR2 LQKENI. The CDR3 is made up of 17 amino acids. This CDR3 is CASSPLEGQSRPYEQYF. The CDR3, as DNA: TGTGCCAGCTCACCTCTCGAGGGCCAGAGCCGCCCCTACGAGCAGTACTTC.

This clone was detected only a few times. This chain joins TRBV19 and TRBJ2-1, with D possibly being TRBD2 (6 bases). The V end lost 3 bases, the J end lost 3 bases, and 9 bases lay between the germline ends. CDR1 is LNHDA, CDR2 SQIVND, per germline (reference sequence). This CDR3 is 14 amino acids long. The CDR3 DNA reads TGTGCCAGTAGTATCCGGGAGTACTACAATGAGCAGTTCTTC. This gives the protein CASSIREYYNEQFF. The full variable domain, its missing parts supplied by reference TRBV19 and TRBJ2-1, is DGGITQSPKYLFRKEGQNVTLSCEQNLNHDAMYWYRQDPGQGLRLIYYSQIVNDFQKGDIAEGYSVSREKKESFPLTVTSAQKNPTAFYLCASSIREYYNEQFFGPGTRLTVL.

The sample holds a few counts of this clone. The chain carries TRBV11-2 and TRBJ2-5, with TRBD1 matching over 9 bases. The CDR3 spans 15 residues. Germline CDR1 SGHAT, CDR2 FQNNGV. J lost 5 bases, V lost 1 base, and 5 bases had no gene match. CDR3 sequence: CASSLGTGAEETQYF. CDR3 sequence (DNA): TGTGCCAGCAGCTTAGGGACAGGGGCGGAGGAGACCCAGTACTTC.

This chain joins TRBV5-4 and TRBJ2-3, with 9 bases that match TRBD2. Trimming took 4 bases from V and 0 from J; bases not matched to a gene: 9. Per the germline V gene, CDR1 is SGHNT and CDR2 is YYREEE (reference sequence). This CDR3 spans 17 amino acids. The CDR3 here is CASSQFSSGDSTDTQYF. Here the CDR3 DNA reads TGTGCCAGCAGCCAATTCTCTAGCGGGGACAGCACAGATACGCAGTATTTT.

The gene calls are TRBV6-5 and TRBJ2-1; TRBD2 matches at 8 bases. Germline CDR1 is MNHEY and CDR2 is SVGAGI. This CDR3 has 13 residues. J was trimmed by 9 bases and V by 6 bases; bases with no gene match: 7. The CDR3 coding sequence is TGTGCCAGCAGACCGGGAGGGTGGGTTGAGCAGTTCTTC. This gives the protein CASRPGGWVEQFF.